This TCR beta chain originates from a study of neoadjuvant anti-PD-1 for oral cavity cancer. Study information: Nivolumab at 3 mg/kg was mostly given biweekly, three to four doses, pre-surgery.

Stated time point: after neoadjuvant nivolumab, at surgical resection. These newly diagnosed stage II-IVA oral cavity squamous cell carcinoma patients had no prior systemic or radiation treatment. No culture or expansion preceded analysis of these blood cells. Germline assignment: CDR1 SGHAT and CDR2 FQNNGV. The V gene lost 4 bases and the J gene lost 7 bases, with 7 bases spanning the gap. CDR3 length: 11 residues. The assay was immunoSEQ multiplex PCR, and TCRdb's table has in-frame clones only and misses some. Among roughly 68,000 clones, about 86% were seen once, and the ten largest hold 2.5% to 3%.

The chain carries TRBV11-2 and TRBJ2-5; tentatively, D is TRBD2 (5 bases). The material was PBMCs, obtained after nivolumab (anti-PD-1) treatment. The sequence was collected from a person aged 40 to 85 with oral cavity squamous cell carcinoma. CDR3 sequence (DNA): TGTGCCAGCAGCTACGGAGGGACCCAGTACTTC. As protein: CASSYGGTQYF.